These 9 T cell receptor beta chains originate from one sample sequenced in a study of shared clonotypes between healthy human individuals. Libraries were prepared by immunoSEQ multiplex PCR; TCRdb keeps only in-frame clonotypes and omits some of them. The sample has about 1 million clones, around four fifths seen once; the top ten hold approximately 1.5%. Sequencing was done on a sample of memory CD4+ T cells sorted from blood. Subset given: CD45RA-negative fraction. Source of these receptors: a man younger than 35 in good health.

The chain recombines TRBV7-2 with TRBJ2-2; D ambiguous. This CDR3 is built from 15 residues. The V gene lost 2 bases and the J gene lost 1 base, with 8 bases spanning the gap. CDR1 and CDR2 from the germline V gene are SGHTA and FQGNSA. The chain's CDR3 is CASSLQSGNTGELFF. The CDR3 DNA reads TGTGCCAGCAGCTTACAATCCGGGAACACCGGGGAGCTGTTTTTT. The complete variable domain, with remaining parts taken from reference TRBV7-2 and TRBJ2-2, reads GAGVSQSPSNKVTEKGKDVELRCDPISGHTALYWYRQSLGQGLEFLIYFQGNSAPDKSGLPSDRFSAERTGGSVSTLTIQRTQQEDSAVYLCASSLQSGNTGELFFGEGSRLTVL.

V usage is TRBV19 and J usage is TRBJ1-2, with D possibly TRBD1 on 5 matching bases. The V and J ends lost 7 bases and 1 base respectively, with 16 bases between them. Germline V gene lookup returns CDR1 LNHDA and CDR2 SQIVND (reference sequence). The CDR3 is 15 amino acids. The CDR3 sequence: CASMGDGSRNYGYTF. Here the CDR3 DNA reads TGTGCCAGTATGGGGGACGGCAGCCGTAACTATGGCTACACCTTC.

The chain links TRBV5-1 to TRBJ2-3, with 7 nucleotides matching TRBD1. The junction had 2 bases not matched to a gene; V was cut back by 0 bases and J by 4 bases. CDR1 SGHRS and CDR2 YFSETQ come from the germline V gene. This CDR3 spans 14 amino acids. The CDR3 DNA reads TGCGCCAGCAGCTTGGCCGGACAGGCAGATACGCAGTATTTT. This sequence encodes CASSLAGQADTQYF.

This clone has just a few counts. The chain combines TRBV7-2 with TRBJ1-5, with D possibly TRBD1 on 5 matching bases. The CDR3 has 15 residues. Deletions cut 4 bases from V and 2 bases from J, with 12 bases between. Germline CDR1 SGHTA, CDR2 FQGNSA. CDR3 loop: CASSSQGQGNQPQHF. Written as DNA, the CDR3 is TGTGCCAGCAGCTCCCAGGGTCAGGGCAATCAGCCCCAGCATTTT.

Ten or more counts support this clone. Germline is not matched at one junction end, which may reflect a read error. The chain has TRBV30 and TRBJ1-2; no reliable D call. CDR3 length equals 13 residues. Germline values: CDR1 GTSNPN, CDR2 SVGIG (reference sequence). CDR3 region: CASSWSGLDGYTF. CDR3 coding DNA: TGTGCCTCGAGTTGGTCCGGGTTAGATGGCTACACCTTC.

As concerns this clone: Other DNA sequences in this specimen translate into the identical CDR3. The chain has TRBV20-1 and TRBJ1-1; D remains unclear. Germline V gives CDR1 DFQATT, CDR2 SNEGSKA (reference sequence). The CDR3 length is 11 residues. V lost 0 bases, J lost 6 bases, and 5 bases lay in between. The CDR3 sequence is CSARDPPEAFF. Here the CDR3 DNA reads TGCAGTGCTAGAGATCCCCCTGAAGCTTTCTTT.

V gene TRBV9 combines with J gene TRBJ1-3; the match to TRBD1 covers 8 bases. Germline CDR1 is SGDLS and CDR2 is YYNGEE. The CDR3 spans 15 residues. J lost 7 bases, V lost 3 bases, and 9 bases had no gene match. CDR3 residues: CASSAEGTGGNTIYF. Written as DNA, the CDR3 is TGTGCCAGCAGCGCGGAGGGGACAGGAGGTAACACCATATATTTT.

The table lists this clone with a count of one. V gene TRBV5-4 combines with J gene TRBJ2-5; possible D gene TRBD1, 6 bases. The J call may not be correct, given that the DNA end is closer to TRBJ2-7. Germline V gene data show CDR1 as SGHNT and CDR2 as YYREEE (reference sequence). The CDR3 spans 15 residues. The DNA for the CDR3 is TGTGCCAGCAGCAGCGATCTCACCGGGACACTCGAGCAGTACTTC. Encoded protein: CASSSDLTGTLEQYF.

Of note for this clone: This same CDR3 is encoded by further DNA sequences in the sample. The V and J genes are TRBV5-1 and TRBJ1-6; D gene ambiguous. V lost 0 bases to trimming and J lost 5 bases, with 6 bases between them. This CDR3 region has 14 residues. CDR1 is SGHRS and CDR2 is YFSETQ in the germline V gene. CDR3 in amino acids: CASSLEGNNSPLHF. The CDR3, as DNA: TGCGCCAGCAGCTTGGAGGGAAATAATTCACCCCTCCACTTT.